These 23 T cell receptor beta chains were all obtained from the same sample, sequenced in a study of beta chain features in type 1 diabetes (dated by TCRdb to between 2018 and 2020). The library was generated by the immunoSEQ multiplex PCR assay. All of the isolated RNA was reverse transcribed with the High Capacity cDNA Reverse Transcription Kit, so expressed TCRB transcripts were sequenced. The table was pulled from immuneACCESS by TCRdb, which kept in-frame rearrangements only. Such tables lose some clones; where checked, under half of the loss comes from unresolved V genes, and the rest has no known cause. In this sample the table shows approximately 250,000 clones, over 12% of which occur a single time. More than 0.025% of the sample lies in the top ten. The sequencing input was naive CD4+ T cells from blood. Sample cell subset or site, as interpreted from the label and publication: true naive CD4+ T cells. The receptors derive from a woman between 40 and 50 years old in good health.

In this sample, this clone turned up a few times. The CDR3 protein is CASSPHRTGGAYNSPLHF. The DNA for the CDR3 is TGTGCCAGCAGTCCCCACAGGACAGGGGGTGCCTATAATTCACCCCTCCACTTT. The gene calls are TRBV27 and TRBJ1-6; 10 bases fit TRBD1. V gave up 5 bases and J gave up 2 bases; unmatched junction bases: 9. Germline assignment: CDR1 MNHEY and CDR2 SMNVEV (reference sequence). The CDR3 covers 18 residues.

The sample holds a few counts of this clone. The chain carries TRBV5-4 and TRBJ1-5; D gene uncertain. Germline CDR1 SGHNT, CDR2 YYREEE (reference sequence). This CDR3 is built from 15 residues. Trimming removed 3 bases at V and 7 bases at J, with 17 bases between. CDR3 nucleotide sequence: TGTGCCAGCAGCTCCTCCGCTGAGAGTACGCAGCCCCAGCATTTT. Amino acid sequence: CASSSSAESTQPQHF.

This clone was detected a few times. V is TRBV6-5 and J is TRBJ2-1; the match to TRBD1 covers 9 bases. The CDR3 totals 14 residues. Trimming took 4 bases from V and 8 from J; bases not matched to a gene: 6. Germline CDR1 and CDR2: MNHEY and SVGAGI. CDR3: CASSWGTGTDEQFF. In nucleotides, the CDR3 is TGTGCCAGCAGTTGGGGGACAGGGACGGATGAGCAGTTCTTC.

A few counts support this clone. This CDR3 is CASSFSGTGGTEAFF. The CDR3 nucleotides are TGTGCCAGCAGCTTTTCCGGGACAGGGGGGACTGAAGCTTTCTTT. The chain combines TRBV7-8 with TRBJ1-1; 11 bases match TRBD1. CDR3 length: 15 amino acids. The germline CDR1 and CDR2 sequences are SGHVS and FQNEAQ. The V segment lost 3 bases and the J segment 5 bases; nucleotides outside the gene matches: 5.

The chain links TRBV12-5 to TRBJ2-3; D gene ambiguous. This CDR3 is built from 15 residues. V dropped 5 bases and J dropped 4 bases, with 16 bases sitting between them. CDR1 LGHNT and CDR2 FRNRAP come from the germline V gene. The CDR3 is CASGRGPTPADTQYF. The CDR3 DNA reads TGTGCTAGTGGTCGAGGCCCTACTCCCGCAGATACGCAGTATTTT.

This clone was seen only a few times. The CDR3 region is CASSNADRVNPLTDTQYF. Written as DNA, the CDR3 is TGTGCCAGCAGCAACGCGGACAGGGTGAACCCTCTCACAGATACGCAGTATTTT. The gene calls are TRBV21-1 and TRBJ2-3; TRBD1, as called in the table, went unchecked against the DNA. TRBV21-1 is deemed a pseudogene. This CDR3 is built from 18 residues.

The J gene is TRBJ1-2, the V gene TRBV6-5, with D tentatively TRBD1 (6 bases). Germline V gene data show CDR1 as MNHEY and CDR2 as SVGAGI. The CDR3 is 14 amino acids. Trimming removed 8 bases at V and 4 bases at J, with 17 bases between. DNA for the CDR3: TGTGCCAGCGGCCACATACAGGGTGGCTATGGCTACACCTTC. Amino acid sequence: CASGHIQGGYGYTF.

The table lists this clone with a few counts. The chain combines TRBV5-4 with TRBJ2-3; TRBD2 agrees at 11 bases. Germline CDR1 reads SGHNT; CDR2 reads YYREEE (reference sequence). J gave up 0 bases and V 4 bases, and 7 bases lay outside the gene matches. This CDR3 has 17 residues. CDR3 DNA: TGTGCCAGCAGCCGAGCCACTAGCGGGGGTAGCACAGATACGCAGTATTTT. This sequence encodes CASSRATSGGSTDTQYF.

This clone has only a few counts. This chain links TRBV19 with TRBJ2-7, with 7 bases aligning to TRBD1. There are 14 residues in the CDR3. V was pared by 10 bases and J by 2 bases, with 11 bases of the junction left unmatched. In germline, CDR1 is LNHDA, CDR2 SQIVND (reference sequence). The CDR3 sequence: CATSKPQGAYEQYF. DNA for the CDR3: TGTGCCACCTCTAAACCGCAGGGGGCCTACGAGCAGTACTTC.

This clone was detected only a few times. The chain couples TRBV19 to TRBJ1-1; D not resolved. V shed 10 bases and J shed 0 bases, with 12 bases lying between them. The germline V gene has CDR1 LNHDA and CDR2 SQIVND (reference sequence). The CDR3 length is 13 residues. The CDR3 sequence is CATSKYMNTEAFF. As DNA, the CDR3 is TGTGCCACCTCCAAGTACATGAACACTGAAGCTTTCTTT.

V is TRBV5-1 and J is TRBJ2-2, with 10 bases aligning to TRBD1. Germline V CDR1 and CDR2: SGHRS, YFSETQ. The V gene end was trimmed by 3 bases and the J gene end by 6 bases; junction bases not matched to a gene: 8. The CDR3 sequence is 16 residues long. CDR3 residues: CASSSSGTGVPGELFF. DNA for the CDR3: TGCGCCAGCAGCTCCTCCGGGACAGGGGTACCCGGGGAGCTGTTTTTT.

This clone was detected only a few times. V gene TRBV18 combines with J gene TRBJ2-5, with D tentatively TRBD1 (6 bases). V was cut by 3 bases and J by 5 bases, with 19 bases left in between. Germline values: CDR1 KGHSH, CDR2 LQKENI. This CDR3 comprises 16 residues. In nucleotides, the CDR3 is TGTGCCAGCTCACCTTTAGCGACAGGTGCAACGGAGACCCAGTACTTC. Amino acids: CASSPLATGATETQYF.

This clone was picked up a small number of times. The chain uses TRBV4-3 and TRBJ1-3, with TRBD1 matching over 7 bases. The J segment lost 4 bases and the V segment lost 1 base, leaving 13 bases of the junction unmatched. Germline V lookup: CDR1 LGHNA, CDR2 YSLEER. The CDR3 is made up of 18 amino acids. The DNA for the CDR3 is TGCGCCAGCAGCCAAGTCGCAGGGGGACTTGCTTTAGGAAACACCATATATTTT. Translated, it gives CASSQVAGGLALGNTIYF.

This clone showed up just a few times. The rearrangement links TRBV7-2 to TRBJ1-5, with TRBD1 as a possible D gene (5 bases). The CDR3 has 16 amino acids. The V gene lost 1 base and the J gene lost 0 bases, with 10 bases spanning the gap. Looked up from germline, CDR1 is SGHTA and CDR2 is FQGNSA. CDR3 nucleotides: TGTGCCAGCAGCTTAGACGGGGGGGTTAGCAATCAGCCCCAGCATTTT. Encoded protein: CASSLDGGVSNQPQHF.

The rearrangement uses TRBV5-4 and TRBJ1-2; D unresolved. The germline CDR1 and CDR2 sequences are SGHNT and YYREEE (reference sequence). The CDR3 consists of 13 residues. V gave up 2 bases and J gave up 3 bases, with 8 bases separating them. CDR3 residues: CASSFAGDYGYTF. The CDR3 coding sequence is TGTGCCAGCAGCTTTGCCGGAGACTATGGCTACACCTTC. Complete variable domain (other parts from reference TRBV5-4 and TRBJ1-2): ETGVTQSPTHLIKTRGQQVTLRCSSQSGHNTVSWYQQALGQGPQFIFQYYREEENGRGNFPPRFSGLQFPNYSSELNVNALELDDSALYLCASSFAGDYGYTFGSGTRLTVV.

This clone was seen only a few times. This rearrangement joins TRBV7-9 to TRBJ2-1; D possibly corresponds to TRBD2 (6 bases). Germline-derived CDR1 and CDR2 are SEHNR and FQNEAQ (reference sequence). The CDR3 length is 14 residues. With 10 bases removed from V and 7 bases from J, the gap between germline ends came to 20 bases. The CDR3 nucleotides read TGTGCCACCTCGGACGATAGTAGCGGAAATGAGCAGTTCTTC. Amino acid sequence: CATSDDSSGNEQFF.

In its sample, this clone was seen a few times. The chain is built from TRBV6-6 and TRBJ1-6, with 8 nucleotides matching TRBD1. Germline CDR1 MNHNY, CDR2 SVGAGI (reference sequence). V shed 6 bases and J 7 bases; nucleotides not matched to a gene: 2. This CDR3 has 13 amino acids. The CDR3 loop reads CASSWDRNSPLHF. Here the CDR3 DNA reads TGTGCCAGCAGCTGGGACAGGAATTCACCCCTCCACTTT.

This clone was seen a handful of times. The chain has TRBV7-6 and TRBJ2-3, with 8 bases lining up with TRBD2. CDR1 and CDR2 from the germline V gene are SGHVS and FNYEAQ. The CDR3 has 17 residues. V shed 1 base, J shed 1 base, and the junction held 7 bases outside the gene matches. In nucleotides, the CDR3 is TGTGCCAGCAGCTTAGAATCGGGGACTAGTGGCACAGATACGCAGTATTTT. Protein sequence: CASSLESGTSGTDTQYF.

This clone was seen only a few times. The gene calls are TRBV7-2 and TRBJ1-6; the D gene is possibly TRBD1 (6 bases). The germline V and J ends were trimmed by 2 bases and 9 bases, with 17 bases remaining between them. The germline CDR1 and CDR2 sequences are SGHTA and FQGNSA. The CDR3 contains 16 residues. This chain's CDR3 is CASSLTVQGQGSPLHF. Here the CDR3 DNA reads TGTGCCAGCAGCTTAACCGTGCAGGGGCAGGGTTCACCCCTCCACTTT.

In DNA form, the CDR3 reads TGTGCCAGCAGCTTAACGGCGGGGGCTAGCACAGATACGCAGTATTTT. This codes for CASSLTAGASTDTQYF. The V gene is TRBV7-9, the J gene TRBJ2-3; D possibly corresponds to TRBD2 (7 bases). Trimming shortened V by 2 bases and J by 0 bases, and 12 bases separated the two germline ends. The CDR3 contains 16 residues. Germline CDR1 and CDR2: SEHNR and FQNEAQ (reference sequence).

This clone was seen more than once but under ten times. This chain uses TRBV5-1 with TRBJ2-4, with a possible D match to TRBD2 (6 bases). CDR1 is SGHRS and CDR2 is YFSETQ in the germline V gene. The CDR3 is made up of 14 amino acids. V was shortened by 5 bases and J by 8 bases, with 17 bases between the two germline ends. DNA of the CDR3: TGCGCCAGCAGGAAGCCAGCGCCGGGGGACATTCAGTACTTC. This encodes CASRKPAPGDIQYF.

This clone has just a few counts. The CDR3 loop reads CASSRKQTSGSTDTQYF. Written as DNA, the CDR3 is TGTGCCAGCAGCCGAAAACAGACTAGCGGGAGCACAGATACGCAGTATTTT. V is TRBV5-4 and J is TRBJ2-3; 10 nucleotides line up with TRBD2. The germline CDR1 and CDR2 sequences are SGHNT and YYREEE (reference sequence). The trim removed 4 bases at V and 0 bases at J, leaving 8 bases unmatched. The CDR3 contains 17 residues.

This clone was found a few times. The chain couples TRBV5-1 to TRBJ2-5; D perhaps matches TRBD1 (6 bases). V was shortened by 3 bases and J by 4 bases, with 19 bases between the two germline ends. CDR1 and CDR2 (germline): SGHRS, YFSETQ. The CDR3 is 16 residues long. The CDR3 is CASSSNTGPGRETQYF. DNA of the CDR3: TGCGCCAGCAGCTCTAATACAGGGCCTGGGAGAGAGACCCAGTACTTC. The complete variable domain, with remaining parts taken from reference TRBV5-1 and TRBJ2-5, reads KAGVTQTPRYLIKTRGQQVTLSCSPISGHRSVSWYQQTPGQGLQFLFEYFSETQRNKGNFPGRFSGRQFSNSRSEMNVSTLELGDSALYLCASSSNTGPGRETQYFGPGTRLLVL.